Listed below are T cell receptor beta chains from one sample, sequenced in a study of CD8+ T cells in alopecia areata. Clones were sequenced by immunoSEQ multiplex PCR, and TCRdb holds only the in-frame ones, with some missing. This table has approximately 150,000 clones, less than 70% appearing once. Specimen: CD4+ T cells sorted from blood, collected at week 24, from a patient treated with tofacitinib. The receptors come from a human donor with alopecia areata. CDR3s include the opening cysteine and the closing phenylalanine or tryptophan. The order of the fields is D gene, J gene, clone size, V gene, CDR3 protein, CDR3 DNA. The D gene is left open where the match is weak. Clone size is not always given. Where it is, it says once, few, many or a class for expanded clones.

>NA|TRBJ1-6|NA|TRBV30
CAWSVLRGRNSPLHF
TGTGCCTGGAGTGTCTTACGGGGACGTAATTCACCCCTCCACTTT
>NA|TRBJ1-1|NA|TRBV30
CAWGFTEAFF
TGTGCCTGGGGATTCACTGAAGCTTTCTTT
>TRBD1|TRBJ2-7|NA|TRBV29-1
CSVVTGQPEQYF
TGCAGCGTCGTTACGGGACAGCCAGAGCAGTACTTC
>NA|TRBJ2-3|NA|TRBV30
CAWSALGDTQYF
TGTGCCTGGAGTGCCCTGGGGGATACGCAGTATTTT
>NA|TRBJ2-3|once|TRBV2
CASSYSSDTQYF
TGTGCCAGCAGTTACTCGTCAGATACGCAGTATTTT
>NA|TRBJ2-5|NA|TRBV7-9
CASSAEETQYF
TGTGCCAGCAGCGCGGAAGAGACCCAGTACTTC
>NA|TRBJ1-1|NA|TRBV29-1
CSVDIQVEAFF
TGCAGCGTTGATATCCAGGTTGAAGCTTTCTTT
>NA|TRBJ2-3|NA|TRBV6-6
CASSYWGSSADTQYF
TGTGCCAGCAGTTACTGGGGCTCCTCGGCAGATACGCAGTATTTT
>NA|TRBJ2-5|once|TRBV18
CASSPGWSQETQYF
TGTGCCAGCTCACCAGGGTGGAGCCAAGAGACCCAGTACTTC
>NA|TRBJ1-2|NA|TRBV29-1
CSFVSGTAVPTF
TGCAGCTTCGTATCCGGGACCGCTGTGCCCACCTTC
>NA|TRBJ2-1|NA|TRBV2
CASSRLGTGNEQFF
TGTGCCAGCAGCCGACTAGGAACAGGGAATGAGCAGTTCTTC
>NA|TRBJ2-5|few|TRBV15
CATSRDQQIAQETQYF
TGTGCCACCAGCAGAGATCAACAGATCGCCCAAGAGACCCAGTACTTC
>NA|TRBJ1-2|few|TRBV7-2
CASSLSNSYGYTF
TGTGCCAGCAGCTTAAGTAACAGTTATGGCTACACCTTC
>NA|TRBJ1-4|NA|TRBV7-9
CARTANEKLFF
TGTGCCAGGACGGCTAATGAAAAACTGTTTTTT
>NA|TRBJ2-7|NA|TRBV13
CASRFLGSEQYF
TGTGCCAGCAGATTTTTGGGATCCGAGCAGTACTTC
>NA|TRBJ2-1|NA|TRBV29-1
CSVRPLGPLEQFF
TGCAGCGTCCGACCCTTGGGACCCCTTGAGCAGTTCTTC
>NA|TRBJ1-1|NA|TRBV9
CASSVDARGTEAFF
TGTGCCAGCAGCGTAGACGCCCGAGGCACTGAAGCTTTCTTT
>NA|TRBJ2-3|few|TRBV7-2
CASSPGGTQYF
TGTGCCAGCAGCCCCGGCGGTACGCAGTATTTT
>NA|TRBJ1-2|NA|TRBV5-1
CASRETDTGFYGYTF
TGCGCCAGCAGGGAGACAGATACAGGGTTCTATGGCTACACCTTC
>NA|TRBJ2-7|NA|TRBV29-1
CSVELDYSYEQYF
TGCAGCGTTGAATTGGACTACTCCTACGAGCAGTACTTC
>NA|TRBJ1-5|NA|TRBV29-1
CSVHTGYGQPQHF
TGCAGCGTCCATACAGGGTACGGTCAGCCCCAGCATTTT
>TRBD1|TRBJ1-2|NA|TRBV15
CATSNKVTGYGYTF
TGTGCCACCAGCAACAAGGTGACAGGGTATGGCTACACCTTC
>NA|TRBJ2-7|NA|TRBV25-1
CASSGLYEQYF
TGTGCCAGCAGTGGGCTCTACGAGCAGTACTTC
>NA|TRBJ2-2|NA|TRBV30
CAWSVGVGELFF
TGTGCCTGGAGTGTAGGGGTCGGGGAGCTGTTTTTT
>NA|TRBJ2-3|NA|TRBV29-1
CSVEDHGDTQYF
TGCAGCGTTGAGGACCATGGGGATACGCAGTATTTT
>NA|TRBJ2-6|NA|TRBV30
CAWTYDSSGANVLTF
TGTGCCTGGACCTACGACAGCTCTGGGGCCAACGTCCTGACTTTC
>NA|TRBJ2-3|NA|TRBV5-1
CASSFQGTDTQYF
TGCGCCAGCAGCTTCCAGGGCACAGATACGCAGTATTTT
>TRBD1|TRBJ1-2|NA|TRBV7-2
CASSLQDRGPNGYTF
TGTGCCAGCAGCTTGCAGGACAGGGGACCTAATGGCTACACCTTC
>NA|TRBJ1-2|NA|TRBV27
CASSLRATGKAANYGYTF
TGTGCCAGCAGTTTGAGGGCCACAGGGAAGGCAGCTAACTATGGCTACACCTTC
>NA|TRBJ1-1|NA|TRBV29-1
CSVEKKANTEAFF
TGCAGCGTTGAAAAGAAGGCGAACACTGAAGCTTTCTTT
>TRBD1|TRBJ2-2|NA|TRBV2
CASSEAGTGAAGELFF
TGTGCCAGCAGTGAAGCTGGGACAGGGGCCGCCGGGGAGCTGTTTTTT